This TCR beta chain was sequenced for a study of blood T cell repertoires in COVID-19. Study summary: Whether acute or convalescent, the COVID-19 samples came from the United States, Italy and Spain.

Sequenced by immunoSEQ multiplex PCR; TCRdb stores in-frame clones only, minus some. In the table there are about 410,000 clones, 86% of which are singletons. Germline CDR1 reads LGHNA; CDR2 reads YNFKEQ. After removal of 4 bases from V and 4 bases from J, the junction contained 9 bases not matched to a gene. The CDR3 loop spans 15 amino acids. The V call is TRBV4-2, the J call TRBJ1-1; 7 positions match TRBD1. This clonotype was obtained from a woman aged 30 to 39 with active or convalescent COVID-19. Sequencing was done on a sample of peripheral blood. CDR3 DNA: TGTGCCAGCAGCCGACCAGACAGGGACGGCACTGAAGCTTTCTTT. Amino acid sequence: CASSRPDRDGTEAFF.